The T cell receptor (beta chain) described here comes from a study of shared clonotypes between healthy human individuals. This CDR3 comprises 13 residues. CDR1 is SGHKS and CDR2 is YYEKEE in the germline V gene (reference sequence). V was pared by 0 bases and J by 0 bases, with 4 bases between. Assay used: immunoSEQ multiplex PCR; TCRdb lists only in-frame clones, some missing. The sample holds approximately 1.4 million clones; 95% to 99% are singletons and the top ten take about 0.42%. Note on this clone: The sample contains more than one DNA sequence encoding this CDR3.

This clonotype was sampled from a man aged 25 to 40 in good health. The chain is built from TRBV5-5 and TRBJ2-7; D remains ambiguous. The specimen sequenced was naive CD4+ T cells sorted from blood. Subset described: CD45RA+ positively selected. CDR3 nucleotide sequence: TGTGCCAGCAGCTTGGGGAGCTCCTACGAGCAGTACTTC. Translating gives CASSLGSSYEQYF.